Shown below are 12 T cell receptor beta chains from a single sample sequenced in a study of blood T cell repertoires in COVID-19. Profiling relied on immunoSEQ multiplex PCR, and the TCRdb table lists in-frame clones only, not all of them. The sample records roughly 500,000 clones, 75% to 90% being singletons. The specimen was peripheral blood. The receptors derive from a man between 18 and 35 years old with COVID-19, enrolled during active disease.

The CDR3 DNA reads as TGTGCCAGTAAAATAGCCTCTAGCACAGATACGCAGTATTTT. It encodes CASKIASSTDTQYF. V is TRBV19 and J is TRBJ2-3; no clear D gene. The CDR3 loop spans 14 amino acids. V was cut by 7 bases and J by 0 bases, with 11 bases left in between. Germline V gene data show CDR1 as LNHDA and CDR2 as SQIVND (reference sequence).

The chain is built from TRBV7-8 and TRBJ1-2; TRBD1 matches at 7 bases. From germline, CDR1 is SGHVS and CDR2 FQNEAQ. The CDR3 consists of 16 residues. The V segment lost 0 bases and the J segment 2 bases; nucleotides outside the gene matches: 6. The CDR3 is CASSLALLTGNYGYTF. For the CDR3, the DNA is TGTGCCAGCAGCTTAGCCCTTTTGACAGGGAACTATGGCTACACCTTC.

The gene calls are TRBV2 and TRBJ2-2; D may be TRBD2 (5 bases). The CDR3 spans 15 residues. CDR1 and CDR2 (germline): SNHLY, FYNNEI. V was cut by 10 bases and J by 3 bases, with 18 bases left in between. The chain's CDR3 is CATSGEGRDTGELFF. As DNA, the CDR3 is TGTGCCACCTCCGGGGAAGGGCGAGACACCGGGGAGCTGTTTTTT. Full variable domain (remainder filled in from reference TRBV2 and TRBJ2-2): EPEVTQTPSHQVTQMGQEVILRCVPISNHLYFYWYRQILGQKVEFLVSFYNNEISEKSEIFDDQFSVERPDGSNFTLKIRSTKLEDSAMYFCATSGEGRDTGELFFGEGSRLTVL.

The chain couples TRBV6-5 to TRBJ2-7; D is ambiguous. Trimming took 6 bases from V and 1 from J, leaving 10 bases between them. Germline V gene sequence: CDR1 MNHEY, CDR2 SVGAGI. The CDR3 consists of 13 residues. CDR3 protein: CASSFARSYEQYF. Written as DNA, the CDR3 is TGTGCCAGCAGCTTCGCCCGGTCCTACGAGCAGTACTTC.

The table lists this clone with a count of one. The chain employs TRBV3-1 (or the pseudogene TRBV3-2) and TRBJ2-1; D is possibly TRBD1 (5 bases). This CDR3 spans 15 amino acids. CDR1 LGHDT and CDR2 YNNKEL come from the germline V gene (reference sequence). V lost 4 bases to trimming and J lost 5 bases, with 15 bases between them. In DNA, the CDR3 is TGTGCCAGCAGCCCGCAGGGATACCTTAACAATGAGCAGTTCTTC. This sequence encodes CASSPQGYLNNEQFF.

In its sample, this clone was seen a few times. The chain couples TRBV7-8 to TRBJ2-5; 8 bases are shared with TRBD2. CDR3 length equals 15 residues. Losses at the gene ends were 5 bases for V and 4 bases for J; bases not matched to a gene: 9. Germline V gives CDR1 SGHVS, CDR2 FQNEAQ. The chain's CDR3 is CASSPPGGGLETQYF. CDR3 in DNA: TGTGCCAGCAGCCCACCCGGGGGGGGGTTAGAGACCCAGTACTTC.

The CDR3 loop is CASSQVAGQGSYEQYF. CDR3 nucleotide sequence: TGTGCCAGCAGCCAAGTTGCGGGACAGGGGAGCTACGAGCAGTACTTC. J is TRBJ2-7 and V is TRBV3-1 (or the pseudogene TRBV3-2); TRBD1 matches at 10 bases. V was pared by 1 base and J by 3 bases, with 6 bases of the junction left unmatched. Germline V gene data show CDR1 as LGHDT and CDR2 as YNNKEL (reference sequence). This CDR3 has 16 amino acids.

The rearrangement links TRBV19 to TRBJ2-2; D gene unclear. This CDR3 region has 18 residues. The V end was cut by 0 bases, the J end by 3 bases, with 17 bases between. Germline CDR1 LNHDA, CDR2 SQIVND (reference sequence). CDR3 DNA: TGTGCCAGTAGTATAGATCTTTGGTTTGGGCTGGACACCGGGGAGCTGTTTTTT. Residues: CASSIDLWFGLDTGELFF.

V gene TRBV11-2 combines with J gene TRBJ2-3; D might be TRBD2 (5 bases). CDR3 length: 12 amino acids. V was cut by 6 bases and J by 3 bases, with 7 bases left in between. The germline gives CDR1 SGHAT, CDR2 FQNNGV. CDR3 coding DNA: TGTGCCAGCAGGGACTTAACAGATACGCAGTATTTT. Residues: CASRDLTDTQYF. Full variable domain (outside the CDR3, taken from reference TRBV11-2 and TRBJ2-3): EAGVAQSPRYKIIEKRQSVAFWCNPISGHATLYWYQQILGQGPKLLIQFQNNGVVDDSQLPKDRFSAERLKGVDSTLKIQPAKLEDSAVYLCASRDLTDTQYFGPGTRLTVL.

J is TRBJ2-3 and V is TRBV27; D not certain. Looked up from germline, CDR1 is MNHEY and CDR2 is SMNVEV (reference sequence). This CDR3 spans 16 amino acids. Trimming cost V 5 bases and J 2 bases, with 17 bases left between them. The CDR3, as DNA: TGTGCCAGCAGTCGCCTCCAGGAAACACCCACAGATACGCAGTATTTT. The encoded protein is CASSRLQETPTDTQYF.

The chain joins TRBV10-2 to TRBJ2-3; weak D call: TRBD1 (5 bases). Germline CDR1 WSHSY, CDR2 SAAADI. The CDR3 covers 15 residues. Trimming pared 4 bases from V and 2 bases from J, leaving 13 bases between. The CDR3 spells CASSVLTGSTDTQYF. The CDR3 DNA sequence: TGCGCCAGCAGTGTGTTAACAGGTTCCACAGATACGCAGTATTTT.

The V call is TRBV21-1, the J call TRBJ2-5; whether TRBD1, the table's D call, matches the DNA was not checked. TRBV21-1 is assigned pseudogene status. The length of the CDR3 is 12 residues. The CDR3: CASRGQGKTQYF. The CDR3 coding sequence is TGTGCCAGCAGGGGACAGGGGAAGACCCAGTACTTC.